This T cell receptor beta chain stems from a study of blood T cell repertoires in COVID-19. The repertoire was sequenced with immunoSEQ multiplex PCR; TCRdb's copy has only in-frame clones and lacks some. The sample has about 270,000 clones, approximately 90% seen once. Germline CDR1 and CDR2: SGHRS and YFSETQ. V lost 4 bases and J lost 2, with 19 bases in between. CDR3 length: 16 amino acids. This TCR derives from a young woman who had recovered from COVID-19. Sequencing was carried out using PBMCs or T cells enriched from blood (not recorded which). The chain couples TRBV5-1 to TRBJ2-7; weak D call: TRBD2 (5 bases). CDR3 in DNA: TGCGCCAGCAGCCACTCGGGGTCCCGGAGCCCCTACGAGCAGTACTTC. It encodes CASSHSGSRSPYEQYF.